This TCR beta chain was identified during a study of human T cells and chemical hapten exposure. Study results and limitations: Alopecia in the donors means their immune response may deviate from healthy people's.

The CDR3 has 18 residues. Trimming removed 0 bases at V and 0 bases at J, with 18 bases between. CDR1 is DFQATT and CDR2 is SNEGSKA in the germline V gene (reference sequence). MiXCR, run by TCRdb on the RACE reads, gives a single entry per CDR3 protein. The sample comprises around 380,000 distinct CDR3 sequences, 5.5% of which are singletons, and around 8% rests with the top ten. This sample's time point: pre-sensitization, week 0. Documented treatment: therapeutic diphenylcyclopropenone sensitization with weekly scalp DPC. This clonotype was found a few times. As yet, its antigen is unknown. The chain is built from TRBV20-1 and TRBJ1-5; D possibly corresponds to TRBD1 (6 bases). The specimen was whole blood, collected in connection with sensitization to the hapten diphenylcyclopropenone (DPC). The sequence derives from a woman younger than 35 with alopecia areata. Some clones in this sample may be carry-over from other donors' samples. The CDR3 spells CSARDQGQTFYSNQPQHF. CDR3 DNA sequence: TGCAGTGCTAGAGATCAGGGGCAGACCTTCTATAGCAATCAGCCCCAGCATTTT.